Detailed here is one TCR beta chain. The record originates from a study of blood T cell repertoires in COVID-19. Across the whole study: The cDNA or gDNA used as material had been derived from T cells, B-cell-depleted T cells, or PBMCs.

V shed 1 base and J shed 5 bases, with 11 bases lying between them. CDR1 and CDR2 from the germline V gene are SQVTM and ANQGSEA. The CDR3 loop spans 13 amino acids. Study members were between about 18 and 100 years old and lived in 25 or so US regions. Original methodology: Estimation of nucleated cell counts was performed using reference gene primer amplification. Measured with immunoSEQ multiplex PCR; TCRdb has only the in-frame clones, and not every one. V and J calls and clone size are those listed in that table; D and trimming were worked out from the DNA. The sample has 200,000 to 300,000 clones; around 89% are singletons.

What was sequenced was PBMCs or T cells enriched from blood (not recorded which). The receptor comes from a woman in her forties with acute COVID-19. The V and J genes are TRBV29-1 and TRBJ1-2; maybe TRBD1 (5 bases). As DNA, the CDR3 is TGCAGCGTTGAAGTGCATGGGGGGTATGGCTACACCTTC. Residues: CSVEVHGGYGYTF.